The TCR beta chain under discussion was sequenced for a study of regulatory T cells in long-lasting Graves disease. Time point here: newly diagnosed GD, antithyroid drugs for less than 3 months. After RNA was extracted from PBMCs, the TCR library was made from it. Investigators report Graves' disease was diagnosed under American Thyroid Association guidelines. The germline V gene encodes CDR1 SGHKS and CDR2 YYEKEE (reference sequence). V was pared by 0 bases and J by 5 bases, with 11 bases of the junction left unmatched. The CDR3 runs 17 residues. Arm-PCR of CDR3 regions and iRepertoire HTBI primers were used to build TCR beta libraries. One entry per CDR3 protein results from TCRdb running MiXCR on the multiplex PCR reads. The data contain over 300,000 distinct CDR3 sequences, around 16% of them singletons.

The sample here was peripheral blood mononuclear cells (PBMCs), taken at new diagnosis, from a patient treated with antithyroid drugs. This chain connects TRBV5-5 to TRBJ2-3, with TRBD2 matching 8 bases. The TCR was taken from a female donor with Graves disease. CDR3 region: CASSLDGAGGAVDTQYF. The CDR3 nucleotides are TGTGCCAGCAGCTTGGATGGTGCCGGGGGGGCGGTAGATACGCAGTATTTT.